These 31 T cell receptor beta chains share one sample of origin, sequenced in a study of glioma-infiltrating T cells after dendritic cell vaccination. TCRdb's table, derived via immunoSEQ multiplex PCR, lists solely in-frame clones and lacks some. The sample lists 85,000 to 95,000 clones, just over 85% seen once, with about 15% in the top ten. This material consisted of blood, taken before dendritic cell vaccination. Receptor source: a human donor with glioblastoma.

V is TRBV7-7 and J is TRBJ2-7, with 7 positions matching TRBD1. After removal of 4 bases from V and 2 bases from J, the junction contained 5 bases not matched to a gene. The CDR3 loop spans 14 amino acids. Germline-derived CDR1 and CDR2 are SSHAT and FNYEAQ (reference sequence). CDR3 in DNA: TGTGCCAGCAGCTCTGGAACAGGGGCCTACGAGCAGTACTTC. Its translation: CASSSGTGAYEQYF.

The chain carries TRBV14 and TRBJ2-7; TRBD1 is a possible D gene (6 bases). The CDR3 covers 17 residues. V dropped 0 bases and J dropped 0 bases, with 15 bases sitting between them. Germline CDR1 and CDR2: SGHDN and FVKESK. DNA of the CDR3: TGTGCCAGCAGCCAAGATCTGGGGGCTCAGAGCTCCTACGAGCAGTACTTC. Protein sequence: CASSQDLGAQSSYEQYF. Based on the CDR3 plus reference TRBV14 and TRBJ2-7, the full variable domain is EAGVTQFPSHSVIEKGQTVTLRCDPISGHDNLYWYRRVMGKEIKFLLHFVKESKQDESGMPNNRFLAERTGGTYSTLKVQPAELEDSGVYFCASSQDLGAQSSYEQYFGPGTRLTVT.

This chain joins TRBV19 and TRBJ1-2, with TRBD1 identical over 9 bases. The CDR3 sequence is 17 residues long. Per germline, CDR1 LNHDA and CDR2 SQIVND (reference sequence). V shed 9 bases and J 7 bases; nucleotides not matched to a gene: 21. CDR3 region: CASSDRGQGFFYGGYTF. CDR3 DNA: TGTGCCAGCTCCGATCGGGGACAGGGTTTCTTCTATGGTGGCTACACCTTC.

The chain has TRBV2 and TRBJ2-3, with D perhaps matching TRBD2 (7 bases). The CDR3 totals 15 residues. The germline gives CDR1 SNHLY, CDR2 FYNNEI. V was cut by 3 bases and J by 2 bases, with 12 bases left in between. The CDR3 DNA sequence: TGTGCCAGCAGTGACCCGGGGGGCCTCACAGATACGCAGTATTTT. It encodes CASSDPGGLTDTQYF.

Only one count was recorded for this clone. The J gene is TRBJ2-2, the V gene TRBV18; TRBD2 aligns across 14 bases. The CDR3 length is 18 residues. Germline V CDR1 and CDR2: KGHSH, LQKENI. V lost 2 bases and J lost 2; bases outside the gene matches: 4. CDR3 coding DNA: TGTGCCAGCTCACCAAGGACTAGCGGGAGGTCCAACACCGGGGAGCTGTTTTTT. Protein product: CASSPRTSGRSNTGELFF.

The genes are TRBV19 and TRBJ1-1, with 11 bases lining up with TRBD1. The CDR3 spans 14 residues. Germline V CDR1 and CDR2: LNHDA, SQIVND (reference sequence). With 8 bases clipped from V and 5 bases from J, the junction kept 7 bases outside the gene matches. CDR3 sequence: CASVGQGASTEAFF. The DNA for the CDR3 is TGTGCCAGTGTCGGACAGGGGGCCAGTACTGAAGCTTTCTTT.

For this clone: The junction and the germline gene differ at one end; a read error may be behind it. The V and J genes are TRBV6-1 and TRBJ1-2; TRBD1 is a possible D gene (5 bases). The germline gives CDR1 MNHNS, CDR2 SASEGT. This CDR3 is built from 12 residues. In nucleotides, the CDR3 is TGTGCCAGCAGTGAATTGACCCACAGGACCCCCTTC. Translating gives CASSELTHRTPF.

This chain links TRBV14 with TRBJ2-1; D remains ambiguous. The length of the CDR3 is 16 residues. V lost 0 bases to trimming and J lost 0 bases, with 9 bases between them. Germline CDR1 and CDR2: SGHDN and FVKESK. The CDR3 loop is CASSQDTVSSYNEQFF. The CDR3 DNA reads TGTGCCAGCAGCCAAGATACCGTTAGCTCCTACAATGAGCAGTTCTTC. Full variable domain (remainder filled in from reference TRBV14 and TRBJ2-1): EAGVTQFPSHSVIEKGQTVTLRCDPISGHDNLYWYRRVMGKEIKFLLHFVKESKQDESGMPNNRFLAERTGGTYSTLKVQPAELEDSGVYFCASSQDTVSSYNEQFFGPGTRLTVL.

CDR3 nucleotide sequence: TGCGCCAGCAGCCCCGGACTAGCGGGAAAAACCGGGGAGCTGTTTTTT. Protein: CASSPGLAGKTGELFF. V is TRBV4-1 and J is TRBJ2-2; 12 nucleotides agree with TRBD2. V dropped 4 bases and J dropped 5; count of bases not matched to a gene: 5. The CDR3 is 16 residues long. Germline lookup yields CDR1 MGHRA and CDR2 YSYEKL.

As DNA, the CDR3 is TGTGCCAGTAGTATTGGGGGACAGGGGAGTTCACCCCTCCACTTT. Protein product: CASSIGGQGSSPLHF. The chain links TRBV19 to TRBJ1-6, with TRBD1 matching 10 bases. The CDR3 consists of 15 residues. V lost 3 bases to trimming and J lost 9 bases; unmatched junction nucleotides: 5. The germline gives CDR1 LNHDA, CDR2 SQIVND (reference sequence).

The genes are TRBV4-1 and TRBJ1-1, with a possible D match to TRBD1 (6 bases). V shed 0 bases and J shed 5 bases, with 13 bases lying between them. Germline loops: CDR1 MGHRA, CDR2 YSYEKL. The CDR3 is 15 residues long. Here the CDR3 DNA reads TGCGCCAGCAGCCAAGAAAGGGGGATAAGAACTGAAGCTTTCTTT. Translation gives CASSQERGIRTEAFF.

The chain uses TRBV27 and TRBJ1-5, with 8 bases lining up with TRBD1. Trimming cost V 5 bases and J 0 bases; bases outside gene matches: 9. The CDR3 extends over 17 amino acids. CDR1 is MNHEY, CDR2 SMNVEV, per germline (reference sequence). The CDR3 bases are TGTGCCAGCAGTAGAGGACAGGGTACAAATAGCAATCAGCCCCAGCATTTT. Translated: CASSRGQGTNSNQPQHF.

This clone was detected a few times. As DNA, the CDR3 is TGTGCCAGCAGTTATGGACAGGGACTTTGGGATACGCAGTATTTT. Amino acids: CASSYGQGLWDTQYF. V usage is TRBV27 and J usage is TRBJ2-3; 8 bases are shared with TRBD1. V shed 4 bases, J shed 6 bases, and the junction held 9 bases outside the gene matches. CDR3 size: 15 residues. From germline, CDR1 is MNHEY and CDR2 SMNVEV (reference sequence).

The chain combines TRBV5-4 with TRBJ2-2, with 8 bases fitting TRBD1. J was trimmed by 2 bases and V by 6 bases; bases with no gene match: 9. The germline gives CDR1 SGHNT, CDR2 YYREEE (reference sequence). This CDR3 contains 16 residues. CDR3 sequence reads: CASTSPGQGNTGELFF. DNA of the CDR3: TGTGCCAGCACCTCTCCAGGACAGGGAAACACCGGGGAGCTGTTTTTT.

The CDR3 protein is CATEVPNPGQGLNEQFF. CDR3 sequence (DNA): TGTGCCACCGAAGTCCCAAATCCGGGACAGGGCCTGAATGAGCAGTTCTTC. V usage is TRBV27 and J usage is TRBJ2-1; 9 bases line up with TRBD1. The germline gives CDR1 MNHEY, CDR2 SMNVEV (reference sequence). V shed 10 bases and J 7 bases; nucleotides not matched to a gene: 20. This CDR3 comprises 17 residues.

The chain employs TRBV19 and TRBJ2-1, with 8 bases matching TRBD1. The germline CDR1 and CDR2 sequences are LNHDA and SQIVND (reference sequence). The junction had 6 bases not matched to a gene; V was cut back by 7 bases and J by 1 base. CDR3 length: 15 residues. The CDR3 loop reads CASIPTGGSYNEQFF. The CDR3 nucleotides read TGTGCCAGTATTCCCACAGGGGGGTCCTACAATGAGCAGTTCTTC. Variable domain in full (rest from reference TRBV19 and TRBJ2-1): DGGITQSPKYLFRKEGQNVTLSCEQNLNHDAMYWYRQDPGQGLRLIYYSQIVNDFQKGDIAEGYSVSREKKESFPLTVTSAQKNPTAFYLCASIPTGGSYNEQFFGPGTRLTVL.

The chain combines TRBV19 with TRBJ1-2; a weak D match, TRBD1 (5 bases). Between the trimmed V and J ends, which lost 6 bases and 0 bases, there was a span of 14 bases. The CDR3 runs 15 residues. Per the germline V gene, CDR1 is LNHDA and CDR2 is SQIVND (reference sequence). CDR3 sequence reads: CASSPSAGANYGYTF. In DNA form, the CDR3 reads TGTGCCAGTAGCCCTTCCGCGGGGGCTAACTATGGCTACACCTTC.

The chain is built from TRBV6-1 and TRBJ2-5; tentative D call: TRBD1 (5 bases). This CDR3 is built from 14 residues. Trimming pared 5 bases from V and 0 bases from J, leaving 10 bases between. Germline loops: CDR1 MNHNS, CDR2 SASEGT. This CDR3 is CASSTQEYQETQYF. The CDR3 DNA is TGTGCCAGCAGTACACAGGAGTACCAAGAGACCCAGTACTTC.

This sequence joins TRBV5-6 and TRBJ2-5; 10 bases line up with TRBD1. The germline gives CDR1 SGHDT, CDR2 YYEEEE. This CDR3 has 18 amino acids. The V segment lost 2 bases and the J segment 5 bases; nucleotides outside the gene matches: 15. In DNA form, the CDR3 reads TGTGCCAGCAGCTTCGTGCTGGGGACAGGGGTGACCTCGGAGACCCAGTACTTC. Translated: CASSFVLGTGVTSETQYF.

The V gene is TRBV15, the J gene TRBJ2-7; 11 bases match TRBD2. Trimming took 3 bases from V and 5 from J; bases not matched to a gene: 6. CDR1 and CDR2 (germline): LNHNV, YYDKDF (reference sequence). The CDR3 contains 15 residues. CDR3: CATSSPTSGAHEQYF. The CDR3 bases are TGTGCCACCAGCAGTCCGACTAGCGGGGCTCACGAGCAGTACTTC.

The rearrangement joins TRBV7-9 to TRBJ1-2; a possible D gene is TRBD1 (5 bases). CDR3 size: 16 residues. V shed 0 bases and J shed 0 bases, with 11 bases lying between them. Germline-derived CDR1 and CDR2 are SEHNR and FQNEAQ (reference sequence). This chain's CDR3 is CASSLASGGANYGYTF. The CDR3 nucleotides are TGTGCCAGCAGCTTAGCGAGTGGAGGGGCTAACTATGGCTACACCTTC.

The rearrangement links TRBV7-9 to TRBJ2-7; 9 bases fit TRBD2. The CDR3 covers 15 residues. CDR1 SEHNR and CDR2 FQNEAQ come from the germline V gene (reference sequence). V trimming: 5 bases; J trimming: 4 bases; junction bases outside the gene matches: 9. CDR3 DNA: TGTGCCAGCAGCGGGAAAGCGGGGGGCAGGTACGAGCAGTACTTC. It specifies CASSGKAGGRYEQYF.

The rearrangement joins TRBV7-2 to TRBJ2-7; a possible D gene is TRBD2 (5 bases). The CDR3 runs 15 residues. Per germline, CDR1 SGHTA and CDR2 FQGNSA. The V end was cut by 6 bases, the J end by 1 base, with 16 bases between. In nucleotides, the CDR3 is TGTGCCAGCAGATATGGCGAGGGAATTTCCTACGAGCAGTACTTC. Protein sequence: CASRYGEGISYEQYF.

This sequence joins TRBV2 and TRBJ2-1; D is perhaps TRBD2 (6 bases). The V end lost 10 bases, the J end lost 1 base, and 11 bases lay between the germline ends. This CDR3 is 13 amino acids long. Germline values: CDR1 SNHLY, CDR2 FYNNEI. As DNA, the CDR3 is TGTGCCACCATGGGACTTTCCTACAATGAGCAGTTCTTC. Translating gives CATMGLSYNEQFF.

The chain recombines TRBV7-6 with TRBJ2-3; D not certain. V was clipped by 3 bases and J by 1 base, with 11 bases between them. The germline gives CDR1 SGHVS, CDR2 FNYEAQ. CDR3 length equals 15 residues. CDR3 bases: TGTGCCAGCAGCTTTAGTAACTCGGGCACAGATACGCAGTATTTT. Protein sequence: CASSFSNSGTDTQYF.

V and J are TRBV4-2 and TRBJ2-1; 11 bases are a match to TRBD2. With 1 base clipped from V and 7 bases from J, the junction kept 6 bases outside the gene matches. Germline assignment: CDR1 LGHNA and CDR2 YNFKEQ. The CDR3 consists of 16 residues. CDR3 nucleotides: TGTGCCAGCAGCCAAGCTTTACTAGCGGGAGATAATGAGCAGTTCTTC. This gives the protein CASSQALLAGDNEQFF.

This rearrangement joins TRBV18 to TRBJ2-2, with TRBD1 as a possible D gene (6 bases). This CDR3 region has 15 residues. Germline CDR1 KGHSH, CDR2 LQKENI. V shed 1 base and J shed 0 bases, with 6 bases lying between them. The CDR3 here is CASSPRTANTGELFF. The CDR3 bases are TGTGCCAGCTCACCACGGACAGCGAACACCGGGGAGCTGTTTTTT.

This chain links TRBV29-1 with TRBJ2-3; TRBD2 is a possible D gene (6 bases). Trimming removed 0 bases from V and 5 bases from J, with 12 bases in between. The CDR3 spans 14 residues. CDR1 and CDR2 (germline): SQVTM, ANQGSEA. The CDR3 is CSVEEEGPKDTQYF. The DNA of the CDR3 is TGCAGCGTTGAAGAGGAGGGGCCGAAAGATACGCAGTATTTT.

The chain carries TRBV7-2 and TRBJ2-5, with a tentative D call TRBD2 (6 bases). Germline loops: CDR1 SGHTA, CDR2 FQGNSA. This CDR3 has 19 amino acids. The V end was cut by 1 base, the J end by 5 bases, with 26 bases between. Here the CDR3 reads CASSLESRLTGEPGETQYF. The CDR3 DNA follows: TGTGCCAGCAGCTTAGAATCGCGGTTAACGGGGGAGCCGGGGGAGACCCAGTACTTC.

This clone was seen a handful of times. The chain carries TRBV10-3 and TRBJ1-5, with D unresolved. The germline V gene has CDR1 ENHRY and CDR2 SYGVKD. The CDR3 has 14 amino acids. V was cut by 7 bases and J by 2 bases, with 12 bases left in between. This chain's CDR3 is CAINSGGGNQPQHF. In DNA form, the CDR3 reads TGTGCCATCAACTCCGGAGGAGGCAATCAGCCCCAGCATTTT.

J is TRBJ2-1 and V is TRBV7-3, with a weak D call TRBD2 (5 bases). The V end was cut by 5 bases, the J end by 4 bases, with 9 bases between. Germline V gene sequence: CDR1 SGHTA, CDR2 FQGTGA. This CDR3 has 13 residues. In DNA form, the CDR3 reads TGTGCCAGCAGCCTGGACTTGTACAATGAGCAGTTCTTC. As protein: CASSLDLYNEQFF.